These T cell receptor beta chains were read from a single sample in a study of T-cell reconstitution after alpha-beta-depleted transplantation in children. One entry per CDR3 protein results from TCRdb running MiXCR on the PCR reads. This sample has hundreds of thousands of distinct CDR3 sequences, with 10% to 15% found just once. Here the sequenced sample was PBMCs, mostly from graft donor cells, taken 360 days after TCRalphabeta/CD19-depleted stem cell transplant. The receptors shown here come from a male patient younger than 18 who had a stem cell transplant for acute myeloid leukemia, so the T cells may come from the graft donor. Both conserved end residues are part of each CDR3. D genes are given only for firm matches. Size is omitted from some rows. Given values are once, few, many or a class for expanded clones.

>TRBJ2-7|few|TRBD1|TRBV28
CASSLLVPTGLEAYEQYF
TGTGCCAGCAGTTTACTCGTCCCGACAGGGCTGGAGGCCTACGAGCAGTACTTC
>TRBJ2-1|few|TRBD2|TRBV7-9
CASSPRAGGPWHEQFF
TGTGCCAGCAGCCCGAGGGCGGGAGGGCCCTGGCATGAGCAGTTCTTC
>TRBJ2-7|-|-|TRBV7-3
CASSPIRLVREQYF
TGTGCCAGCAGCCCCATCCGACTAGTCCGCGAGCAGTACTTC
>TRBJ2-7|-|TRBD2|TRBV7-2
CASSLDGGGRNREQYF
TGTGCCAGCAGCTTAGACGGCGGGGGGCGGAATCGGGAGCAGTACTTC
>TRBJ2-1|once|-|TRBV18
CASSRDHLSGQFF
TGTGCCAGCTCACGGGACCACCTTAGCGGGCAGTTCTTC
>TRBJ2-7|-|TRBD1|TRBV20-1
CSARTGGEQYF
TGCAGTGCTAGGACAGGGGGCGAGCAGTACTTC
>TRBJ1-1|few|-|TRBV6-2/TRBV6-3
CASTKSVPTEAFF
TGTGCCAGCACCAAGAGTGTACCCACTGAAGCTTTCTTT
>TRBJ2-2|many|-|TRBV24-1
CATREAKVAGELFF
TGTGCCACCAGAGAGGCGAAAGTGGCCGGGGAGCTGTTTTTT
>TRBJ2-4|few|-|TRBV12-3/TRBV12-4
CASSSGTLNIQYF
TGTGCCAGCAGTTCCGGGACTCTAAACATTCAGTACTTC
>TRBJ2-3|-|TRBD1|TRBV18
CASSPPRTPQGRTDTQYF
TGTGCCAGCTCACCTCCTAGGACCCCACAGGGGCGAACAGATACGCAGTATTTT
>TRBJ2-1|-|TRBD2|TRBV6-4
CASSDSPSGGDNEQFF
TGTGCCAGCAGTGACTCGCCTAGCGGGGGGGACAATGAGCAGTTCTTC
>TRBJ2-1|few|-|TRBV11-2
CASSLDPGLGGYNEQFF
TGTGCCAGCAGCTTAGATCCAGGCCTGGGCGGGTACAATGAGCAGTTCTTC
>TRBJ1-2|-|-|TRBV7-9
CASSSKGSYGYTF
TGTGCCAGCAGCTCCAAGGGGTCCTATGGCTACACCTTC
>TRBJ2-7|many|TRBD2|TRBV28
CASSFTGGSYEQYF
TGTGCCAGCAGTTTTACGGGAGGCTCCTACGAGCAGTACTTC
>TRBJ2-6|-|TRBD2|TRBV11-2
CASSLDRTSGRAGANVLTF
TGTGCCAGCAGCTTAGATCGAACTAGCGGGAGGGCTGGGGCCAACGTCCTGACTTTC
>TRBJ2-7|-|TRBD2|TRBV19
CASMVIAGVHEQYF
TGTGCCAGTATGGTGATAGCGGGAGTCCACGAGCAGTACTTC
>TRBJ2-3|many|TRBD2|TRBV12-5
CASAPPGTSVRTQYF
TGTGCTAGTGCCCCGCCCGGGACTAGCGTTAGAACGCAGTATTTT
>TRBJ2-1|-|TRBD2|TRBV3-1
CASSQVSGGPSYEQFF
TGTGCCAGCAGCCAAGTTTCGGGAGGGCCTAGTTATGAGCAGTTCTTC
>TRBJ2-2|few|-|TRBV28
CASGPGELFF
TGTGCCAGCGGCCCCGGGGAGCTGTTTTTT
>TRBJ2-1|many|TRBD1|TRBV10-3
CAVRGSSYNEQFF
TGTGCCGTCAGGGGGAGCTCCTACAATGAGCAGTTCTTC
>TRBJ2-1|few|TRBD2|TRBV20-1
CSARFGLAGVNEQFF
TGCAGTGCTAGATTTGGACTAGCGGGAGTTAATGAGCAGTTCTTC
>TRBJ2-7|-|TRBD2|TRBV12-3/TRBV12-4
CASSASGRAPAYEEYF
TGTGCCAGCAGTGCTAGCGGGAGAGCCCCTGCCTACGAGGAGTACTTC
>TRBJ2-5|once|TRBD2|TRBV20-1
CRASGVGWETQYF
TGCAGGGCCAGCGGGGTGGGGTGGGAGACCCAGTACTTC
>TRBJ2-7|-|-|TRBV20-1
CCARSRDRVFPGLGNPYEQYF
TGCTGTGCTAGATCAAGGGACAGGGTCTTCCCGGGACTAGGCAATCCCTACGAGCAGTACTTC
>TRBJ1-6|-|-|TRBV21-1
CASSIGTGNYSPLHF
TGTGCCAGCAGCATAGGGACAGGGAATTATTCACCCCTCCACTTT
>TRBJ1-3|once|TRBD1|TRBV6-1
CASSRDSLNTIYF
TGTGCCAGCAGCCGGGACAGTCTAAACACCATATATTTT
>TRBJ2-1|few|-|TRBV7-3
CASSSNTYNEQFF
TGTGCCAGCAGTTCTAACACGTACAATGAGCAGTTCTTC
>TRBJ2-7|few|TRBD2|TRBV20-1
CSARDPTSGNSWSYEQYF
TGCAGTGCTAGAGATCCGACTAGCGGGAATAGCTGGTCCTACGAGCAGTACTTC
>TRBJ1-2|-|-|TRBV6-2/TRBV6-3
CASSLPGTNYGYTF
TGTGCCAGCAGTCTCCCGGGCACCAACTATGGCTACACCTTC
>TRBJ1-2|many|-|TRBV27
CASRSGGRAYTF
TGTGCCAGCAGATCCGGCGGGCGGGCCTACACCTTC
>TRBJ2-7|-|-|TRBV7-8
CASSLARLPAAYEQYF
TGTGCCAGCAGCTTAGCGCGGTTACCCGCTGCCTACGAGCAGTACTTC
>TRBJ2-7|-|-|TRBV6-2/TRBV6-3
CASTQIGDGAYEQYF
TGTGCCAGCACCCAGATCGGGGACGGGGCCTACGAGCAGTACTTC
>TRBJ2-7|many|-|TRBV4-3
CASSQDPDRHYEQYF
TGCGCCAGCAGCCAAGATCCGGACAGACACTACGAGCAGTACTTC
>TRBJ2-6|few|-|TRBV15
CATSRDRGTGANVLTF
TGTGCCACCAGCAGAGACAGGGGTACCGGGGCCAACGTCCTGACTTTC
>TRBJ2-3|many|-|TRBV20-1
CSARDRRSGTDTQYF
TGCAGTGCTAGAGATCGGCGCTCAGGCACAGATACGCAGTATTTT
>TRBJ2-3|few|TRBD2|TRBV20-1
CSAPLAGAATDTQYF
TGCAGTGCCCCGTTAGCGGGGGCTGCCACAGATACGCAGTATTTT
>TRBJ2-7|-|-|TRBV6-2/TRBV6-3
CASTPPGGLAASYEQYF
TGTGCCAGCACCCCACCCGGGGGGCTAGCGGCGTCCTACGAGCAGTACTTC
>TRBJ2-2|-|TRBD1|TRBV24-1
CATSPIQGAAGELFF
TGTGCCACCAGTCCAATTCAGGGGGCGGCGGGGGAGCTGTTTTTT
>TRBJ1-1|once|-|TRBV7-2
CASSGMTGVNTEAFF
TGTGCCAGCAGCGGAATGACAGGCGTCAACACTGAAGCTTTCTTT
>TRBJ2-6|-|-|TRBV5-6
CASSLKGSGANVLTF
TGTGCCAGCAGCTTGAAAGGCTCTGGGGCCAACGTCCTGACTTTC
>TRBJ2-5|-|-|TRBV7-8
CASSYIDRLQETQYF
TGTGCCAGCAGCTATATAGACCGGCTCCAAGAGACCCAGTACTTC
>TRBJ2-7|-|-|TRBV20-1
CSAAVGNLAGNSYEQYF
TGCAGTGCCGCCGTGGGGAATTTGGCAGGGAACTCCTACGAGCAGTACTTC
>TRBJ2-1|few|TRBD2|TRBV7-3
CASSQGLAGDYEQFF
TGTGCCAGCAGCCAAGGACTAGCGGGAGACTATGAGCAGTTCTTC
>TRBJ2-3|few|-|TRBV25-1
CASSELTVGQSTDTQYF
TGTGCCAGCAGTGAATTGACTGTTGGGCAGTCCACAGATACGCAGTATTTT
>TRBJ1-1|many|-|TRBV28
CASRAGYGEAFF
TGTGCCAGCAGGGCAGGGTATGGTGAAGCTTTCTTT
>TRBJ1-1|few|-|TRBV6-4
CASSDGVDTEAFF
TGTGCCAGCAGTGACGGGGTTGACACTGAAGCTTTCTTT
>TRBJ1-4|-|-|TRBV9
CASSVEAAFNEKLFF
TGTGCCAGCAGCGTAGAGGCAGCCTTTAATGAAAAACTGTTTTTT
>TRBJ2-7|many|-|TRBV29-1
CSVVSGTLFREQYF
TGCAGCGTTGTCTCCGGGACTTTGTTTAGGGAGCAGTACTTC
>TRBJ2-5|few|-|TRBV12-3/TRBV12-4
CASRQGFETQYF
TGTGCCAGCAGACAGGGTTTCGAGACCCAGTACTTC
>TRBJ2-7|many|-|TRBV20-1
CSAGRGTYEQYF
TGCAGTGCCGGCCGGGGGACCTACGAGCAGTACTTC
>TRBJ2-7|many|-|TRBV6-2/TRBV6-3
CASSYARTAEQYF
TGTGCCAGCAGTTACGCCCGGACAGCTGAGCAGTACTTC
>TRBJ2-7|-|TRBD1|TRBV2
CASCFPRQGRTGLGYEQYF
TGTGCCAGCTGTTTTCCTCGACAGGGACGGACCGGATTGGGGTACGAGCAGTACTTC
>TRBJ2-1|few|TRBD2|TRBV5-4
CASSFKTSGSSSYYYNEQFF
TGTGCCAGCAGCTTCAAAACTAGCGGGAGTTCCTCATACTATTACAATGAGCAGTTCTTC
>TRBJ2-1|-|-|TRBV12-3/TRBV12-4
CASRWDRDEQFF
TGTGCCAGCAGATGGGATAGGGATGAGCAGTTCTTC